Below, 23 T cell receptor beta chains from the same sample are listed, as sequenced in a study of Ad26.COV2.S vaccination and SARS-CoV-2 variants. Treatment defined: around 19 received Ad26.COV2.S at low or high dose, single or two shots; about 5 received placebo; per-sample allocation not given. Sampling was done on day 63 after the first vaccine or placebo injection. Measured with immunoSEQ multiplex PCR; TCRdb has only the in-frame clones, and not every one. The sample includes about 400,000 clones, 70% to 90% seen only once; the top ten take 3% to 4.5%. The material was peripheral blood, obtained in a trial of Ad26.COV2.S vaccine versus placebo. The receptor set was obtained from a person between 18 and 65 years old who received the Ad26.COV2.S COVID-19 vaccine or a placebo.

CDR3 DNA sequence: TGTGCCAGCAGCTTGGGACAGGCCTCTTCCTACGAGCAGTACTTC. Translation gives CASSLGQASSYEQYF. The chain employs TRBV11-3 and TRBJ2-7; 8 bases align to TRBD1. With V trimmed by 3 bases and J by 1 base, 5 bases remained unmatched. Germline lookup yields CDR1 SGHNT and CDR2 YENEEA. This CDR3 contains 15 residues.

CDR3 sequence reads: CASWGGSALPRGYTF. CDR3 sequence (DNA): TGTGCCAGCTGGGGGGGCTCCGCCCTCCCCCGTGGCTACACCTTC. The gene calls are TRBV19 and TRBJ1-2, with D maybe TRBD1 (6 bases). CDR1 LNHDA and CDR2 SQIVND come from the germline V gene (reference sequence). The CDR3 covers 15 residues. Trimming cost V 9 bases and J 7 bases, with 24 bases left between them.

The chain combines TRBV4-1 with TRBJ2-6; D remains unclear. V gave up 0 bases and J gave up 0 bases, with 6 bases separating them. Germline V gene lookup returns CDR1 MGHRA and CDR2 YSYEKL. The CDR3 runs 16 residues. CDR3 sequence reads: CASSQDVASGANVLTF. Here the CDR3 DNA reads TGCGCCAGCAGCCAAGATGTGGCCTCTGGGGCCAACGTCCTGACTTTC.

This clone was detected a few times. The chain employs TRBV5-1 and TRBJ2-1, with 7 bases that match TRBD1. After removal of 5 bases from V and 7 bases from J, the junction contained 9 bases not matched to a gene. The CDR3 covers 14 residues. Germline loops: CDR1 SGHRS, CDR2 YFSETQ. For the CDR3, the DNA is TGCGCCAGCAGTTCCGGGACAGATAAAAATGAGCAGTTCTTC. This translates into CASSSGTDKNEQFF.

This clone occurred a few times. The sample carries other DNA sequences with the same CDR3. V and J are TRBV30 and TRBJ1-5, with D unclear. CDR1 is GTSNPN, CDR2 SVGIG, per germline (reference sequence). V lost 0 bases, J lost 1 base, and 4 bases lay in between. There are 13 residues in the CDR3. CDR3 residues: CAWSVGSNQPQHF. The CDR3, as DNA: TGTGCCTGGAGTGTGGGCAGCAATCAGCCCCAGCATTTT. The whole variable domain, filled in from reference TRBV30 and TRBJ1-5, reads SQTIHQWPATLVQPVGSPLSLECTVEGTSNPNLYWYRQAAGRGLQLLFYSVGIGQISSEVPQNLSASRPQDRQFILSSKKLLLSDSGFYLCAWSVGSNQPQHFGDGTRLSIL.

This chain uses TRBV5-8 with TRBJ2-1; D is possibly TRBD1 (6 bases). V lost 2 bases, J lost 1 base, and 16 bases lay in between. CDR3 length: 17 residues. Germline V gives CDR1 SGHTS, CDR2 YDEGEE. The DNA for the CDR3 is TGTGCCAGCAGCTTAAGCAGGGGTGCGAGATCCTACAATGAGCAGTTCTTC. Residues: CASSLSRGARSYNEQFF.

Ten or more counts support this clone. The gene calls are TRBV4-2 and TRBJ1-6; no firm D call. Germline CDR1 reads LGHNA; CDR2 reads YNFKEQ. V lost 0 bases and J lost 10, with 7 bases in between. The CDR3 loop spans 13 amino acids. The CDR3 bases are TGTGCCAGCAGCCAAGAAGCTGACTCACCCCTCCACTTT. It encodes CASSQEADSPLHF.

This chain links TRBV5-4 with TRBJ2-3, with 10 nucleotides matching TRBD1. Germline lookup yields CDR1 SGHNT and CDR2 YYREEE (reference sequence). This CDR3 is built from 17 residues. V trimming: 4 bases; J trimming: 5 bases; junction bases outside the gene matches: 13. CDR3 loop: CASSPRDRGYFGDTQYF. The CDR3 region has the DNA TGTGCCAGCAGCCCCCGGGACAGGGGTTATTTTGGAGATACGCAGTATTTT.

The chain joins TRBV5-1 to TRBJ1-5; D is unresolved. V shed 5 bases and J shed 0 bases, with 12 bases lying between them. Germline-derived CDR1 and CDR2 are SGHRS and YFSETQ. This CDR3 has 15 amino acids. The CDR3 coding sequence is TGCGCCAGCAGAAGAGGTTCTAATAGCAATCAGCCCCAGCATTTT. Translation: CASRRGSNSNQPQHF.

The chain uses TRBV5-1 and TRBJ2-3; 7 bases fit TRBD1. This CDR3 is 15 amino acids long. CDR1 is SGHRS, CDR2 YFSETQ, per germline. V shed 0 bases and J 5 bases; nucleotides not matched to a gene: 6. The CDR3 spells CASSLAGGSQDTQYF. CDR3 coding DNA: TGCGCCAGCAGCTTGGCAGGGGGTTCCCAAGATACGCAGTATTTT.

For the CDR3, the DNA is TGTGCCAGCTCACCAAATTCCATAAAGAACACCGGGGAGCTGTTTTTT. Its protein is CASSPNSIKNTGELFF. The gene calls are TRBV18 and TRBJ2-2, with unresolved D. This CDR3 is built from 16 residues. Per germline, CDR1 KGHSH and CDR2 LQKENI. Trimming took off 2 bases at V and 1 base at J, with 11 bases between the two ends.

The chain joins TRBV7-2 to TRBJ2-3; tentatively, D is TRBD1 (6 bases). Germline lookup yields CDR1 SGHTA and CDR2 FQGNSA. CDR3 length: 16 residues. Trimming shortened V by 1 base and J by 0 bases, and 11 bases separated the two germline ends. The CDR3 bases are TGTGCCAGCAGCTTAGTCCCGCAGGGGAGCACAGATACGCAGTATTTT. Translated, it gives CASSLVPQGSTDTQYF.

This clone was seen only once. CDR3 DNA sequence: TGTGCCAGCAGCTTGTACGGGGACGCCAAAAACATTCAGTACTTC. This codes for CASSLYGDAKNIQYF. The genes are TRBV5-8 and TRBJ2-4; D tentatively fits TRBD1 or TRBD2 (5 bases each). The V end was cut by 1 base, the J end by 1 base, with 9 bases between. This CDR3 is 15 amino acids long. Germline values: CDR1 SGHTS, CDR2 YDEGEE.

For the CDR3, the DNA is TGTGCCATCAGCACTGCCGGGACAACGAACACCGGGGAGCTGTTTTTT. This gives the protein CAISTAGTTNTGELFF. The genes are TRBV10-3 and TRBJ2-2, with D perhaps TRBD1 (6 bases). Trimming removed 6 bases at V and 0 bases at J, with 14 bases between. CDR1 is ENHRY and CDR2 is SYGVKD in the germline V gene. This CDR3 is 16 amino acids long.

This chain joins TRBV6-5 and TRBJ2-7; 8 bases match TRBD1. With V trimmed by 6 bases and J by 3 bases, 7 bases remained unmatched. Germline V gives CDR1 MNHEY, CDR2 SVGAGI. This CDR3 has 14 residues. CDR3 protein: CASRGTGQDYEQYF. The CDR3 DNA is TGTGCCAGCAGGGGGACGGGACAGGACTACGAGCAGTACTTC.

This chain joins TRBV6-5 and TRBJ2-7, with D perhaps TRBD2 (5 bases). With 7 bases removed from V and 0 bases from J, the gap between germline ends came to 10 bases. The germline V gene encodes CDR1 MNHEY and CDR2 SVGAGI. The CDR3 runs to 13 residues. CDR3 DNA: TGTGCCAGCAATACGGGAATCTCCTACGAGCAGTACTTC. This translates into CASNTGISYEQYF.

The rearrangement joins TRBV7-8 to TRBJ2-7, with D perhaps TRBD1 (5 bases). Trimming removed 5 bases at V and 4 bases at J, with 12 bases between. Per the germline V gene, CDR1 is SGHVS and CDR2 is FQNEAQ. This CDR3 has 13 amino acids. The CDR3 spells CASSTLTAYEQYF. The CDR3 nucleotides are TGTGCCAGCAGCACCTTGACAGCTTACGAGCAGTACTTC.

This clone appeared a single time. The chain employs TRBV10-3 and TRBJ1-3; possibly TRBD1 for D (5 bases). V was trimmed by 3 bases and J by 4 bases, leaving 10 bases between them. CDR1 and CDR2 (germline): ENHRY, SYGVKD. CDR3 length: 14 residues. The CDR3 region has the DNA TGTGCCATCAGTGACAGGGCAGCCGGAAACACCATATATTTT. It codes for CAISDRAAGNTIYF.

Details on this clone: Additional DNA sequences in this sample encode the identical CDR3. The chain links TRBV7-8 to TRBJ1-6, with 9 bases identical to TRBD1. Germline CDR1 is SGHVS and CDR2 is FQNEAQ. V lost 3 bases, J lost 7 bases, and 4 bases stayed unmatched. This CDR3 is 15 amino acids long. The CDR3 spells CASSLGTGINSPLHF. For the CDR3, the DNA is TGTGCCAGCAGCTTGGGGACAGGGATAAATTCACCCCTCCACTTT.

The chain joins TRBV25-1 to TRBJ2-3, with 7 bases that match TRBD1. Germline V CDR1 and CDR2: MGHDK, SYGVNS. V shed 1 base, J shed 1 base, and the junction held 2 bases outside the gene matches. The CDR3 length is 15 residues. The CDR3 here is CASSEFTGGTDTQYF. The CDR3 DNA reads TGTGCCAGCAGTGAATTTACAGGGGGCACAGATACGCAGTATTTT.

The chain carries TRBV11-2 and TRBJ1-2; D is perhaps TRBD1 (6 bases). Germline V lookup: CDR1 SGHAT, CDR2 FQNNGV. The ends were cut back, 2 bases at V and 2 bases at J, with 9 bases in the middle. This CDR3 is 14 amino acids long. The CDR3 nucleotides are TGTGCCAGCAGCTTATTCGGACAGAACTATGGCTACACCTTC. Translating gives CASSLFGQNYGYTF.

V usage is TRBV6-1 and J usage is TRBJ2-1; 8 positions agree with TRBD2. The length of the CDR3 is 17 residues. CDR1 and CDR2 (germline): MNHNS, SASEGT. The V gene end was trimmed by 2 bases and the J gene end by 0 bases; junction bases not matched to a gene: 6. The CDR3 protein is CASSEPGLGVSYNEQFF. As DNA, the CDR3 is TGTGCCAGCAGTGAACCGGGACTAGGAGTCTCCTACAATGAGCAGTTCTTC.

The chain couples TRBV18 to TRBJ1-4; 12 nucleotides line up with TRBD1. V gave up 3 bases and J gave up 8 bases; unmatched junction bases: 10. Germline loops: CDR1 KGHSH, CDR2 LQKENI. This CDR3 region has 17 residues. CDR3 coding DNA: TGTGCCAGCTCACCGCAATTTACCGGGACAGGGGGCGAAAAACTGTTTTTT. It is translated as CASSPQFTGTGGEKLFF.